This entry lists 18 T cell receptor beta chains sequenced from one sample in a study of T cell responses to AZD1222 COVID-19 vaccine (TCRdb year 2021). The library was prepared using the immunoSEQ multiplex PCR assay. What TCRdb holds here is the immuneACCESS table cut down to in-frame rearrangements. Part of the clones is not present; checked against another copy, under half of the missing clones reflect an unresolved V gene, and the others are unexplained. For this sample there are about 140,000 clones; 85% to 95% appear just once. Together, the top ten hold about 3% of the sample. Explained via the paper, the time point label denotes: baseline before first vaccination. Here the sequenced sample was peripheral blood, taken on day 0 of AZD1222 vaccination. The receptor set was obtained from an adult in good health.

V usage is TRBV11-2 and J usage is TRBJ1-5; no firm D call. The germline gives CDR1 SGHAT, CDR2 FQNNGV. The V end was cut by 1 base, the J end by 6 bases, with 10 bases between. There are 14 residues in the CDR3. CDR3 bases: TGTGCCAGCAGCTTAGGTGGGCCTTTTCAGCCCCAGCATTTT. Residues: CASSLGGPFQPQHF. The whole variable domain, filled in from reference TRBV11-2 and TRBJ1-5, reads EAGVAQSPRYKIIEKRQSVAFWCNPISGHATLYWYQQILGQGPKLLIQFQNNGVVDDSQLPKDRFSAERLKGVDSTLKIQPAKLEDSAVYLCASSLGGPFQPQHFGDGTRLSIL.

The rearrangement links TRBV10-2 to TRBJ1-4; D remains unclear. Germline V lookup: CDR1 WSHSY, CDR2 SAAADI. The CDR3 totals 14 residues. The V gene lost 2 bases and the J gene lost 3 bases, with 7 bases spanning the gap. CDR3 DNA sequence: TGCGCCAGCAGTGAGACGAGGGCTAATGAAAAACTGTTTTTT. The encoded protein is CASSETRANEKLFF.

V gene TRBV19 combines with J gene TRBJ1-2, with D uncertain. The CDR3 totals 14 residues. Trimming pared 2 bases from V and 4 bases from J, leaving 11 bases between. Per germline, CDR1 LNHDA and CDR2 SQIVND (reference sequence). For the CDR3, the DNA is TGTGCCAGTAGTATACGTTGGGCCCTCTATGGCTACACCTTC. Residues: CASSIRWALYGYTF.

The rearrangement joins TRBV4-3 to TRBJ2-3; 7 bases line up with TRBD1. In germline, CDR1 is LGHNA, CDR2 YSLEER. The CDR3 totals 17 residues. Trimming at V came to 0 bases and at J to 6 bases, leaving 12 bases not matched to a gene. The CDR3 bases are TGCGCCAGCAGCCAAGAGGTTCAGGGGGATATTGAGGATACGCAGTATTTT. Translated, it gives CASSQEVQGDIEDTQYF.

This chain uses TRBV2 with TRBJ2-3; D possibly corresponds to TRBD1 (6 bases). Germline CDR1 reads SNHLY; CDR2 reads FYNNEI. V shed 3 bases and J shed 6 bases, with 19 bases lying between them. This CDR3 comprises 16 residues. The CDR3 is CASSERGQWRWDTQYF. The CDR3 DNA sequence: TGTGCCAGCAGTGAGCGTGGACAGTGGAGGTGGGATACGCAGTATTTT. Using reference TRBV2 and TRBJ2-3 for the parts outside the CDR3, the full variable domain is EPEVTQTPSHQVTQMGQEVILRCVPISNHLYFYWYRQILGQKVEFLVSFYNNEISEKSEIFDDQFSVERPDGSNFTLKIRSTKLEDSAMYFCASSERGQWRWDTQYFGPGTRLTVL.

This clone was seen more than once but under ten times. V usage is TRBV15 and J usage is TRBJ2-7; D call uncertain. Trimming pared 0 bases from V and 6 bases from J, leaving 18 bases between. Germline-derived CDR1 and CDR2 are LNHNV and YYDKDF (reference sequence). The CDR3 has 16 amino acids. CDR3 sequence (DNA): TGTGCCACCAGCAGAGATAACCCCCTTTACGGCGTCGAGCAGTACTTC. Translation gives CATSRDNPLYGVEQYF.

The chain employs TRBV4-1 and TRBJ2-1; 13 nucleotides align to TRBD2. Germline V CDR1 and CDR2: MGHRA, YSYEKL. The J segment lost 6 bases and the V segment lost 3 bases, leaving 17 bases of the junction unmatched. The CDR3 is 20 amino acids. CDR3 bases: TGCGCCAGCAGCCATCTAAGGACTAGCGGGAGTAGGGTTCTGGTCAATGAGCAGTTCTTC. This sequence encodes CASSHLRTSGSRVLVNEQFF.

The chain combines TRBV5-1 with TRBJ2-7; D is possibly TRBD1 (5 bases). Germline V lookup: CDR1 SGHRS, CDR2 YFSETQ. This CDR3 spans 14 amino acids. Deletions cut 0 bases from V and 6 bases from J, with 13 bases between. The CDR3 spells CASSLARFRGEQYF. The CDR3 DNA sequence: TGCGCCAGCAGCTTGGCCAGATTTAGGGGCGAGCAGTACTTC.

This chain uses TRBV5-5 with TRBJ2-5, with D hard to call. This CDR3 has 14 amino acids. Germline V lookup: CDR1 SGHKS, CDR2 YYEKEE (reference sequence). The ends were cut back, 1 base at V and 7 bases at J, with 14 bases in the middle. The CDR3 DNA sequence: TGTGCCAGCAGCTTGCTCCCCGAAGGTGGGACCCAGTACTTC. Protein product: CASSLLPEGGTQYF.

The chain links TRBV6-6 to TRBJ2-7, with D hard to call. Per germline, CDR1 MNHNY and CDR2 SVGAGI (reference sequence). V lost 4 bases and J lost 3, with 10 bases in between. This CDR3 region has 13 residues. In DNA, the CDR3 is TGTGCCAGCAGTTCGTCGGTTGGCTACGAGCAGTACTTC. Its protein is CASSSSVGYEQYF.

The V gene is TRBV7-2, the J gene TRBJ1-3; the D gene is possibly TRBD1 (6 bases). V shed 6 bases and J shed 1 base, with 13 bases lying between them. CDR1 is SGHTA, CDR2 FQGNSA, per germline. CDR3 length equals 15 residues. The CDR3 DNA follows: TGTGCCAGCAGGGAAACCGGACAGTCTGGAAACACCATATATTTT. Translation gives CASRETGQSGNTIYF.

V and J are TRBV24-1 and TRBJ1-5; a weak D match, TRBD1 (5 bases). The CDR3 consists of 19 residues. Trimming shortened V by 3 bases and J by 0 bases, and 20 bases separated the two germline ends. Germline V CDR1 and CDR2: KGHDR, SFDVKD. The CDR3 is CATSDPGEGANYSNQPQHF. DNA of the CDR3: TGTGCCACCAGTGATCCGGGGGAAGGAGCCAACTATAGCAATCAGCCCCAGCATTTT.

This chain links TRBV5-6 with TRBJ1-3, with D unresolved. The CDR3 covers 14 residues. Germline V gene lookup returns CDR1 SGHDT and CDR2 YYEEEE. V lost 0 bases to trimming and J lost 0 bases, with 4 bases between them. CDR3 coding DNA: TGTGCCAGCAGCTTGGAGTTCTCTGGAAACACCATATATTTT. It codes for CASSLEFSGNTIYF.

The V call is TRBV6-5, the J call TRBJ1-1; D not certain. The germline V and J ends were trimmed by 4 bases and 2 bases, with 8 bases remaining between them. The CDR3 is made up of 13 amino acids. CDR1 is MNHEY and CDR2 is SVGAGI in the germline V gene. The CDR3 loop is CASSLQYNTEAFF. In nucleotides, the CDR3 is TGTGCCAGCAGTTTACAGTACAACACTGAAGCTTTCTTT.

The rearrangement links TRBV9 to TRBJ2-2; 14 nucleotides match TRBD2. Germline V gene sequence: CDR1 SGDLS, CDR2 YYNGEE. The CDR3 totals 18 residues. The V gene end was trimmed by 4 bases and the J gene end by 2 bases; junction bases not matched to a gene: 7. CDR3 sequence: CASSSRTSGGKNTGELFF. CDR3 sequence (DNA): TGTGCCAGCAGCTCCCGGACTAGCGGGGGGAAAAACACCGGGGAGCTGTTTTTT.

The J gene is TRBJ1-1, the V gene TRBV4-2, with a weak D call TRBD1 (6 bases). Trimming took off 0 bases at V and 0 bases at J, with 14 bases between the two ends. The length of the CDR3 is 17 residues. CDR1 LGHNA and CDR2 YNFKEQ come from the germline V gene. The CDR3 reads CASSQDLGGLMNTEAFF. The CDR3 DNA reads as TGTGCCAGCAGCCAAGATCTAGGGGGACTCATGAACACTGAAGCTTTCTTT.

J is TRBJ2-5 and V is TRBV28; D is unclear. Trimming left V 2 bases short and J 3 bases short, with 7 bases between. This CDR3 is 13 amino acids long. CDR1 MDHEN and CDR2 SYDVKM come from the germline V gene. CDR3 in amino acids: CASSLVEKETQYF. For the CDR3, the DNA is TGTGCCAGCAGTTTAGTAGAGAAAGAGACCCAGTACTTC.

In DNA form, the CDR3 reads TGTGCCAGCAGCTTAGGGGATTACTACGAGCAGTACTTC. As protein: CASSLGDYYEQYF. V is TRBV7-9 and J is TRBJ2-7; D remains unclear. This CDR3 has 13 residues. V was trimmed by 1 base and J by 3 bases, leaving 7 bases between them. Germline V gene data show CDR1 as SEHNR and CDR2 as FQNEAQ (reference sequence).